The rows below give T cell receptor beta chains drawn from one sample of a study of blood T cell repertoires in COVID-19. This table comes from immunoSEQ multiplex PCR, and its TCRdb copy is limited to in-frame clones, with some not included. The sample contains about 94,000 clones, 80% of which appear only once. The sequencing input was peripheral blood. The receptors come from a human donor in a cohort sampled during active COVID-19. Each CDR3 is given with its conserved first and last residue. The D gene is left open where the match is weak. Clone size appears in some rows only: once, few, many, or a class for an expanded clone.

v_call: TRBV10-3; d_call: .; clone_size: .; j_call: TRBJ1-2; cdr3_nt: TGTGCCATCAGTGTCGACAGTAACTATGGCTACACCTTC; cdr3_aa: CAISVDSNYGYTF
v_call: TRBV6-4; d_call: .; clone_size: .; j_call: TRBJ2-6; cdr3_nt: TGTGCCAGCAGCCCCGCGAGCTCTGGGGCCAACGTCCTGACTTTC; cdr3_aa: CASSPASSGANVLTF
v_call: TRBV9; d_call: TRBD1; clone_size: few; j_call: TRBJ2-2; cdr3_nt: TGTGCCAGCAGCGTAGCGCCGGGACAGTCGGACACCGGGGAGCTGTTTTTT; cdr3_aa: CASSVAPGQSDTGELFF
v_call: TRBV6-5; d_call: .; clone_size: .; j_call: TRBJ1-5; cdr3_nt: TGTGCCAGCAGTCCCGCAGGGTTTAGCAATCAGCCCCAGCATTTT; cdr3_aa: CASSPAGFSNQPQHF
v_call: TRBV28; d_call: TRBD1; clone_size: .; j_call: TRBJ2-7; cdr3_nt: TGTGCCAGCAGACAGACCGGGACAGGGTCCTACGAGCAGTACTTC; cdr3_aa: CASRQTGTGSYEQYF
v_call: TRBV4-2; d_call: .; clone_size: .; j_call: TRBJ1-6; cdr3_nt: TGTGCCAGCAGCCAATTATCGGGGGGTAATTCACCCCTCCACTTT; cdr3_aa: CASSQLSGGNSPLHF
v_call: TRBV6-1; d_call: .; clone_size: .; j_call: TRBJ1-1; cdr3_nt: TGTGCCAGCAGCTACCTAAGTGCGAACACTGAAGCTTTCTTT; cdr3_aa: CASSYLSANTEAFF
v_call: TRBV4-1; d_call: .; clone_size: .; j_call: TRBJ1-1; cdr3_nt: TGCGCCAGCAGCCAAGCCCCGACCGGGGGAACTGAAGCTTTCTTT; cdr3_aa: CASSQAPTGGTEAFF
v_call: TRBV6-1; d_call: .; clone_size: .; j_call: TRBJ1-2; cdr3_nt: TGTGCCAGCAGTGAATTTAGTAATTATGGCTACACCTTC; cdr3_aa: CASSEFSNYGYTF
v_call: TRBV30; d_call: .; clone_size: .; j_call: TRBJ2-5; cdr3_nt: TGTGCCTGGGACCTTGGGGCGGGACGGCAAGAGACCCAGTACTTC; cdr3_aa: CAWDLGAGRQETQYF
v_call: TRBV5-1; d_call: TRBD2; clone_size: .; j_call: TRBJ2-7; cdr3_nt: TGCGCCAGCAGCTTGGCGCCTAGCGGGCCGAGCTCCTACGAGCAGTACTTC; cdr3_aa: CASSLAPSGPSSYEQYF
v_call: TRBV6-5; d_call: .; clone_size: .; j_call: TRBJ1-2; cdr3_nt: TGTGCCAGCAGTAGGGGTTATGGCTACACCTTC; cdr3_aa: CASSRGYGYTF
v_call: TRBV10-1; d_call: .; clone_size: few; j_call: TRBJ2-7; cdr3_nt: TGCGCCAGCAGTGAGTCCGGTAGCGGAGGCTCCTACGAGCAGTACTTC; cdr3_aa: CASSESGSGGSYEQYF
v_call: TRBV11-2; d_call: .; clone_size: .; j_call: TRBJ1-2; cdr3_nt: TGTGCCAGCAGCCTGTCCCCCTCTAACGTCTATGGCTACACCTTC; cdr3_aa: CASSLSPSNVYGYTF
v_call: TRBV2; d_call: .; clone_size: few; j_call: TRBJ2-7; cdr3_nt: TGTGCCAGCTATCGGGGAGGCTCCTACGAGCAGTACTTC; cdr3_aa: CASYRGGSYEQYF
v_call: TRBV11-3; d_call: .; clone_size: .; j_call: TRBJ2-2; cdr3_nt: TGTGCCAGCAGCTTAGATCGTTGGGGAGTAGGGAACACCGGGGAGCTGTTTTTT; cdr3_aa: CASSLDRWGVGNTGELFF
v_call: TRBV7-3; d_call: .; clone_size: .; j_call: TRBJ2-7; cdr3_nt: TGTGCCAGCAGCTTAGCCGCAGGGGAAGGCTACGAGCAGTACTTC; cdr3_aa: CASSLAAGEGYEQYF
v_call: TRBV18; d_call: TRBD1; clone_size: .; j_call: TRBJ1-1; cdr3_nt: TGTGCCAGCTCACCGAACAGGGGTGGGTCTCCTGAAGCTTTCTTT; cdr3_aa: CASSPNRGGSPEAFF
v_call: TRBV3-1/TRBV3-2; d_call: .; clone_size: .; j_call: TRBJ2-7; cdr3_nt: TGTGCCAGCAGCCAAGAGGGGGGATCCTACGAGCAGTACTTC; cdr3_aa: CASSQEGGSYEQYF
v_call: TRBV11-1; d_call: TRBD1; clone_size: .; j_call: TRBJ2-1; cdr3_nt: TGTGCCAGCAGCCCGAGTAAGGGGGCTAACCCTCCTGAGCAGTTCTTC; cdr3_aa: CASSPSKGANPPEQFF
v_call: TRBV7-2; d_call: .; clone_size: .; j_call: TRBJ2-7; cdr3_nt: TGTGCCAGCAGCTTGGGGGCCTTCTCCTACGAGCAGTACTTC; cdr3_aa: CASSLGAFSYEQYF
v_call: TRBV28; d_call: TRBD1; clone_size: .; j_call: TRBJ2-7; cdr3_nt: TGTGCCAGCAGTTCCATCCGGGACAGGGGACCTTCCTACGAGCAGTACTTC; cdr3_aa: CASSSIRDRGPSYEQYF
v_call: TRBV10-2; d_call: TRBD1; clone_size: .; j_call: TRBJ1-4; cdr3_nt: TGCGCCAGCAGAGGGACAGGGGCAACTAATGAAAAACTGTTTTTT; cdr3_aa: CASRGTGATNEKLFF
v_call: TRBV7-3; d_call: .; clone_size: .; j_call: TRBJ1-6; cdr3_nt: TGTGCCAGCAGCTTTGGCTCGGGAATGAGGAATTCACCCCTCCACTTT; cdr3_aa: CASSFGSGMRNSPLHF
v_call: TRBV12-3/TRBV12-4; d_call: .; clone_size: .; j_call: TRBJ2-7; cdr3_nt: TGTGCCACCAAGGACAGCTACGAGCAGTACTTC; cdr3_aa: CATKDSYEQYF
v_call: TRBV6-5; d_call: .; clone_size: .; j_call: TRBJ2-7; cdr3_nt: TGTGCCAGCACAGGGGCCGCACACGAGCAGTACTTC; cdr3_aa: CASTGAAHEQYF
v_call: TRBV7-2; d_call: TRBD2; clone_size: .; j_call: TRBJ2-6; cdr3_nt: TGTGCCAGCAGTTTTACTAGCGGGAGTCTCTCTGGGGCCAACGTCCTGACTTTC; cdr3_aa: CASSFTSGSLSGANVLTF
v_call: TRBV2; d_call: .; clone_size: once; j_call: TRBJ2-5; cdr3_nt: TGTGCCAGCAGTCCACAGGATGAGACCCAGTACTTC; cdr3_aa: CASSPQDETQYF
v_call: TRBV5-4; d_call: .; clone_size: .; j_call: TRBJ1-4; cdr3_nt: TGTGCCAGCAGACGGACAGAAAATGAAAAACTGTTTTTT; cdr3_aa: CASRRTENEKLFF
v_call: TRBV18; d_call: TRBD1; clone_size: .; j_call: TRBJ1-2; cdr3_nt: TGTGCCAGCTCACCCTCCAGGGGGCACGGCTACACCTTC; cdr3_aa: CASSPSRGHGYTF
v_call: TRBV19; d_call: TRBD1; clone_size: .; j_call: TRBJ2-7; cdr3_nt: TGTGCCAGTAGCCGAAACCCGGGACAGGCCAGGTCCAACGAGCAGTACTTC; cdr3_aa: CASSRNPGQARSNEQYF
v_call: TRBV5-4; d_call: TRBD2; clone_size: .; j_call: TRBJ2-7; cdr3_nt: TGTGCCAGCAGCCCCGGGACTAGCGGGGGCTCCTACGAGCAGTACTTC; cdr3_aa: CASSPGTSGGSYEQYF
v_call: TRBV28; d_call: .; clone_size: .; j_call: TRBJ2-7; cdr3_nt: TGTGCCAGCAGTCCCGGCGACAGCTATACGCAGCAGTACTTC; cdr3_aa: CASSPGDSYTQQYF
v_call: TRBV5-1; d_call: TRBD2; clone_size: .; j_call: TRBJ2-7; cdr3_nt: TGCGCCAGCAGCCCCCAGACTAGCGGGGGACCCTACGAGCAGTACTTC; cdr3_aa: CASSPQTSGGPYEQYF
v_call: TRBV2; d_call: .; clone_size: .; j_call: TRBJ1-5; cdr3_nt: TGTGCCAGCAGTTCCGGGTTTAGCAATCAGCCCCAGCATTTT; cdr3_aa: CASSSGFSNQPQHF
v_call: TRBV10-3; d_call: TRBD1; clone_size: .; j_call: TRBJ1-2; cdr3_nt: TGTGCCATCAGTGACGGGACAGGGGGTTCGGGCTACACCTTC; cdr3_aa: CAISDGTGGSGYTF
v_call: TRBV2; d_call: TRBD1; clone_size: .; j_call: TRBJ2-4; cdr3_nt: TGTGCCAGCAGTCGGGACAGGGTGGAAAACATTCAGTACTTC; cdr3_aa: CASSRDRVENIQYF
v_call: TRBV2; d_call: .; clone_size: .; j_call: TRBJ1-5; cdr3_nt: TGTGCCAGCAGTGAAGCCCCGGGAAAGGGCAATCAGCCCCAGCATTTT; cdr3_aa: CASSEAPGKGNQPQHF
v_call: TRBV7-2; d_call: .; clone_size: .; j_call: TRBJ2-5; cdr3_nt: TGTGCCAGCAGCCAGGGGAGTATGGAGACGGAGACCCAGTACTTC; cdr3_aa: CASSQGSMETETQYF
v_call: TRBV28; d_call: TRBD2; clone_size: .; j_call: TRBJ2-7; cdr3_nt: TGTGCCAGCAGGACCGAGGCTAGCGGGTTCTACGAGCAGTACTTC; cdr3_aa: CASRTEASGFYEQYF
v_call: TRBV28; d_call: .; clone_size: .; j_call: TRBJ1-4; cdr3_nt: TGTGCCAGCAGGCGTACCTCCGTGAGTAATGAAAAACTGTTTTTT; cdr3_aa: CASRRTSVSNEKLFF
v_call: TRBV30; d_call: TRBD2; clone_size: few; j_call: TRBJ2-7; cdr3_nt: TGTGCCTGGAGGCCTAGCGGTATCTACGAGCAGTACTTC; cdr3_aa: CAWRPSGIYEQYF
v_call: TRBV7-2; d_call: TRBD2; clone_size: .; j_call: TRBJ2-7; cdr3_nt: TGTGCCAGCAGCTTAGGACTAGCGGTAAACTACGAGCAGTACTTC; cdr3_aa: CASSLGLAVNYEQYF